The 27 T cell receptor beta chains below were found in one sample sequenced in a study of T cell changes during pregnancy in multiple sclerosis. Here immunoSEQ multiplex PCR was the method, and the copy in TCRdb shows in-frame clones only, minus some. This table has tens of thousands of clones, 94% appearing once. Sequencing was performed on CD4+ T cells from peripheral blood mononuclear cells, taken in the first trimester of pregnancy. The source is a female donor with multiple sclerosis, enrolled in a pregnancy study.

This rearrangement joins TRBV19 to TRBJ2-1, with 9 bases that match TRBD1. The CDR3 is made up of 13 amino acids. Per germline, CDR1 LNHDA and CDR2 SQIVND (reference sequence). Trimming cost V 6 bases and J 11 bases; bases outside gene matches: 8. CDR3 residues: CASRGTGFSKQFF. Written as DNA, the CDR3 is TGTGCCAGTAGAGGGACAGGGTTTAGCAAGCAGTTCTTC.

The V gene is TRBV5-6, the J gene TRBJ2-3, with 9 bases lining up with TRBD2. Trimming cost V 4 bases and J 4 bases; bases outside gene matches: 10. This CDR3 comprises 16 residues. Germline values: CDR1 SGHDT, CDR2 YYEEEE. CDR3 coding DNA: TGTGCCAGCAGCCTGCGGCTAGCGGGAATCTCAGATACGCAGTATTTT. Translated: CASSLRLAGISDTQYF.

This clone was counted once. The CDR3 sequence is CASSLAGGHQETQYF. The CDR3, as DNA: TGTGCCAGCAGTCTAGCGGGGGGACATCAAGAGACCCAGTACTTC. The chain couples TRBV9 to TRBJ2-5, with 11 bases matching TRBD2. CDR3 size: 15 residues. CDR1 SGDLS and CDR2 YYNGEE come from the germline V gene. V trimming: 5 bases; J trimming: 2 bases; junction bases outside the gene matches: 5.

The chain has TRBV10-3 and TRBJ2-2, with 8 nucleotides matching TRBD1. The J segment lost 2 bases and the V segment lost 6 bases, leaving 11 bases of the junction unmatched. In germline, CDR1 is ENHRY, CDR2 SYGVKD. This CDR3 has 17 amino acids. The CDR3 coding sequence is TGTGCCATCAGAGGCTTCTTAGGACAGGGTAACACCGGGGAGCTGTTTTTT. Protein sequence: CAIRGFLGQGNTGELFF.

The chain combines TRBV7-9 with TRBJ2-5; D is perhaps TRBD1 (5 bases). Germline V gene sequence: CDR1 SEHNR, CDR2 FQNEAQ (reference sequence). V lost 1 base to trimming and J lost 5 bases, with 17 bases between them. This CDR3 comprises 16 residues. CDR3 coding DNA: TGTGCCAGCAGCTTAGGGTCAGGGCTGAGGCGGGAGACCCAGTACTTC. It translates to CASSLGSGLRRETQYF. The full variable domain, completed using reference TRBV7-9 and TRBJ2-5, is DTGVSQNPRHKITKRGQNVTFRCDPISEHNRLYWYRQTLGQGPEFLTYFQNEAQLEKSRLLSDRFSAERPKGSFSTLEIQRTEQGDSAMYLCASSLGSGLRRETQYFGPGTRLLVL.

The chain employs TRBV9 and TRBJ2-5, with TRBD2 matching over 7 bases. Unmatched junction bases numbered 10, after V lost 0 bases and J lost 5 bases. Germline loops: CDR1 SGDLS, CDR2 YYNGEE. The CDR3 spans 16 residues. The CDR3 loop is CASSVEGAGVGETQYF. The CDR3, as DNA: TGTGCCAGCAGCGTAGAGGGCGCGGGGGTGGGGGAGACCCAGTACTTC.

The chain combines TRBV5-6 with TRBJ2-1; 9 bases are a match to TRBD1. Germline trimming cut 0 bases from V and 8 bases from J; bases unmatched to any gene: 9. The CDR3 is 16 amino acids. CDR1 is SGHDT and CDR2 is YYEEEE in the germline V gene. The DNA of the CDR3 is TGTGCCAGCAGCTTGGTGCCGGGACAGGGAGGTGATGAGCAGTTCTTC. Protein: CASSLVPGQGGDEQFF. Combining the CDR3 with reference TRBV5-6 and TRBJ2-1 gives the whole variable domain DAGVTQSPTHLIKTRGQQVTLRCSPKSGHDTVSWYQQALGQGPQFIFQYYEEEERQRGNFPDRFSGHQFPNYSSELNVNALLLGDSALYLCASSLVPGQGGDEQFFGPGTRLTVL.

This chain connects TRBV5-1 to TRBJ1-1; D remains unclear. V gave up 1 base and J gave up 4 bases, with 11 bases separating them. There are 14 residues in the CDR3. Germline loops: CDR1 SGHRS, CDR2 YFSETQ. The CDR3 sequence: CASSLRETATEAFF. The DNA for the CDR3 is TGCGCCAGCAGCTTGAGGGAGACGGCCACTGAAGCTTTCTTT.

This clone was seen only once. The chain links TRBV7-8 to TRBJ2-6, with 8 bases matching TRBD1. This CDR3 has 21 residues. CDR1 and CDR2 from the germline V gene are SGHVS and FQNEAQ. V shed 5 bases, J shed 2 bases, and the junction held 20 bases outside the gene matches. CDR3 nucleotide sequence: TGTGCCAGCAGCCTTCACCCCGGGACAGGTTCTAGAAACCCTGGGGCCAACGTCCTGACTTTC. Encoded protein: CASSLHPGTGSRNPGANVLTF.

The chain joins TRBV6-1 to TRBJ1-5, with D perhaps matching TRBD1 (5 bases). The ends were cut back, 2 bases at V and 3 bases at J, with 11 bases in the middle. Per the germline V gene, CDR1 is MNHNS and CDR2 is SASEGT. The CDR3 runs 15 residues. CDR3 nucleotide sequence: TGTGCCAGCAGTGAACAGGGCAGCCCCAATCAGCCCCAGCATTTT. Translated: CASSEQGSPNQPQHF.

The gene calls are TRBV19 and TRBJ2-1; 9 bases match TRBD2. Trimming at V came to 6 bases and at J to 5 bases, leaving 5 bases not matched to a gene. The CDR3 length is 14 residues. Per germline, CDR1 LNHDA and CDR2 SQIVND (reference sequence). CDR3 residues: CASRQRGAHNEQFF. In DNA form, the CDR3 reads TGTGCCAGTAGGCAGCGGGGGGCCCACAATGAGCAGTTCTTC.

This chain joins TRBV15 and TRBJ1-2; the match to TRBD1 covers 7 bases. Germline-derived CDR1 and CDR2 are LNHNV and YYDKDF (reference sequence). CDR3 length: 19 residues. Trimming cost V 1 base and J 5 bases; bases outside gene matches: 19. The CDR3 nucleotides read TGTGCCACCAGCAGAGTACGGATCTTTACAGGGGCGGATATATATGGCTACACCTTC. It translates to CATSRVRIFTGADIYGYTF.

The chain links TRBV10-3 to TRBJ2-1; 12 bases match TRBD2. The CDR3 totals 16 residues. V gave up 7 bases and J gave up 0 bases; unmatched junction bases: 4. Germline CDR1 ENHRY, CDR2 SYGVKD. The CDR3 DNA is TGTGCCATCACCGGACTAGCGGGGACCTCCTACAATGAGCAGTTCTTC. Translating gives CAITGLAGTSYNEQFF.

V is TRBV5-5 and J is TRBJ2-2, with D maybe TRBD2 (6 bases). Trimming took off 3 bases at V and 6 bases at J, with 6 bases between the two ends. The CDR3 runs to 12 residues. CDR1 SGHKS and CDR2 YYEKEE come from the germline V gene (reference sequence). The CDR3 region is CASSWRAGELFF. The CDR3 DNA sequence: TGTGCCAGCAGCTGGAGGGCCGGGGAGCTGTTTTTT.

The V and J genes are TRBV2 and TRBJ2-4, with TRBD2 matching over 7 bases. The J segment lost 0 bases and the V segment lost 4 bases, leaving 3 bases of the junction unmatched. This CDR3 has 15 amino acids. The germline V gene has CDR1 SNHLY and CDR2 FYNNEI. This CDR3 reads CASSVPSGAKNIQYF. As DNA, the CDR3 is TGTGCCAGCAGTGTGCCTAGCGGAGCCAAAAACATTCAGTACTTC.

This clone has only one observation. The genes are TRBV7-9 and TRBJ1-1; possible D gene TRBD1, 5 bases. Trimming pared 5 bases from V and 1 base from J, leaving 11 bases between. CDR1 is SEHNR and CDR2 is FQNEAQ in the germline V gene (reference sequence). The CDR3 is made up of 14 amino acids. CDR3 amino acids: CASSPRGGNTEAFF. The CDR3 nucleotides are TGTGCCAGCAGCCCTCGGGGGGGGAACACTGAAGCTTTCTTT.

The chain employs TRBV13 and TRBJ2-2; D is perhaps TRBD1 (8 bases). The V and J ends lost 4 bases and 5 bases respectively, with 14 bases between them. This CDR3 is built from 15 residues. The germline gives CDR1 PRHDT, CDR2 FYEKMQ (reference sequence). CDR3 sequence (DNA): TGTGCCAGCAGCTCGACAGGGGAGGGGACCGGGGAGCTGTTTTTT. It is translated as CASSSTGEGTGELFF.

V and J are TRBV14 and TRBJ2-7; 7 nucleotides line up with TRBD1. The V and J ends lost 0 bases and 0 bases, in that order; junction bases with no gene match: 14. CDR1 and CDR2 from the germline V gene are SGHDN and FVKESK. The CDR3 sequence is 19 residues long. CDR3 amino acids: CASSQDVMDQQGFSYEQYF. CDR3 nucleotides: TGTGCCAGCAGCCAAGATGTAATGGATCAACAGGGGTTCTCCTACGAGCAGTACTTC.

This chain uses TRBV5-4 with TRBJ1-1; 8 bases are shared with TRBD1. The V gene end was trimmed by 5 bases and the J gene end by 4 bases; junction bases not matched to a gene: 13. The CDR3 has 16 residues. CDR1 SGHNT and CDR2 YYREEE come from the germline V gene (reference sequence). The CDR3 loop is CASSSGGAKSVTEAFF. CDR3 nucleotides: TGTGCCAGCAGTTCAGGGGGCGCGAAGTCGGTCACTGAAGCTTTCTTT. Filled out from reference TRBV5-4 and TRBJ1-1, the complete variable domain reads ETGVTQSPTHLIKTRGQQVTLRCSSQSGHNTVSWYQQALGQGPQFIFQYYREEENGRGNFPPRFSGLQFPNYSSELNVNALELDDSALYLCASSSGGAKSVTEAFFGQGTRLTVV.

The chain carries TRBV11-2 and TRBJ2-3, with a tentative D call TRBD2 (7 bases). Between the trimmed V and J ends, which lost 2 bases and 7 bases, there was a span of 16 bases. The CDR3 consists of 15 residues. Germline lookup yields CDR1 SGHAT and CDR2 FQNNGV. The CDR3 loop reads CASSLLQRGGNTQYF. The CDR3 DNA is TGTGCCAGCAGCTTACTCCAAAGGGGGGGCAATACGCAGTATTTT.

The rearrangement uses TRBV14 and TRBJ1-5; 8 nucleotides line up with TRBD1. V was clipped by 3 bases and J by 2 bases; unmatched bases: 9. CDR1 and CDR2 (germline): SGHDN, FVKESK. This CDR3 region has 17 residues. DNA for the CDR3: TGTGCCAGCAGCCACTCCGACAGGGGACGTGGCAATCAGCCCCAGCATTTT. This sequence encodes CASSHSDRGRGNQPQHF.

In DNA form, the CDR3 reads TGTGCCAGTACTCATTATGGGCAGACGATTAGCAATCAGCCCCAGCATTTT. Protein product: CASTHYGQTISNQPQHF. V is TRBV19 and J is TRBJ1-5; unclear D gene. The CDR3 runs to 17 residues. The germline V gene has CDR1 LNHDA and CDR2 SQIVND (reference sequence). V lost 7 bases to trimming and J lost 0 bases, with 19 bases between them.

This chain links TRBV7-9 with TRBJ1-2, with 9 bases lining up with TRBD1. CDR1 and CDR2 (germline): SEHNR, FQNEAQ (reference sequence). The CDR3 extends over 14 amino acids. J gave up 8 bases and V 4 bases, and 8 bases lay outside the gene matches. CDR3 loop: CASSWSDRGRGYTF. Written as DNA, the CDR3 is TGTGCCAGCAGCTGGAGCGACAGGGGGAGAGGCTACACCTTC.

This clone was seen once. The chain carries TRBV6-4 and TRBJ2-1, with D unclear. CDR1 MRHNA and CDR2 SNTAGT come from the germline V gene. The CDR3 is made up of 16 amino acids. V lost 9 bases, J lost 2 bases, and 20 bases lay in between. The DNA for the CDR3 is TGTGCCAGGTGGAGAGTAGCTCGATCACCCTACAATGAGCAGTTCTTC. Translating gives CARWRVARSPYNEQFF.

The CDR3 sequence: CASSLETGMVEFF. CDR3 nucleotide sequence: TGTGCCAGCAGCTTAGAGACAGGTATGGTGGAGTTCTTC. This chain uses TRBV7-9 with TRBJ2-1; D might be TRBD1 (6 bases). CDR3 size: 13 residues. V lost 1 base, J lost 14 bases, and 15 bases lay in between. Germline assignment: CDR1 SEHNR and CDR2 FQNEAQ (reference sequence).

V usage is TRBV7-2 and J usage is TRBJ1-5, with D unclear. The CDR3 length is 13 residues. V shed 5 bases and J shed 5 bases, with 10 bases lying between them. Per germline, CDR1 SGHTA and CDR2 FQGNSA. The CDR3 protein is CASSLLSDQPQHF. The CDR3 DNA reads TGTGCCAGCAGCCTGCTGAGCGATCAGCCCCAGCATTTT.

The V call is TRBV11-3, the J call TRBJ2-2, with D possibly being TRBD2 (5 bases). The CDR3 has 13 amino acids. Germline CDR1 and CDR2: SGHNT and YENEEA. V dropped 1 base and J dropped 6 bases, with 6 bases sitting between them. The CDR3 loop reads CASSLGEPGELFF. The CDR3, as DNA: TGTGCCAGCAGCTTAGGGGAGCCCGGGGAGCTGTTTTTT.